The source of this T cell receptor (beta chain) is a study of T-cell memory formation after mild COVID-19. TCRdb reanalysed the 5' RACE reads using MiXCR and keeps one entry per CDR3 protein. Of over 150,000 distinct CDR3 sequences in the sample, about 22% were seen once. The CDR3 spans 17 residues. J was trimmed by 7 bases and V by 3 bases; bases with no gene match: 13. The V gene's germline CDR1 is SEHNR and CDR2 FQNEAQ (reference sequence). The sample taken for sequencing was PBMCs or a T cell subset sorted from them (not recorded which). The clonotype comes from an adult woman who had mild COVID-19 (a few samples of this study predate the infection). Cell type and time point are not known. The chain combines TRBV7-9 with TRBJ2-1, with TRBD2 matching 9 bases. CDR3 loop: CASSFSSGEPDGNEQFF. As DNA, the CDR3 is TGTGCCAGCAGCTTTTCTAGCGGGGAACCCGATGGGAATGAGCAGTTCTTC.